This TCR beta chain was observed in a study of patients and donors after allogeneic stem cell transplantation. V lost 5 bases and J lost 1; bases outside the gene matches: 11. CDR3 length equals 17 residues. CDR1 and CDR2 (germline): MNHEY, SVGEGT. TCRdb redid the calling of the RT-PCR reads with MiXCR, one entry per CDR3 protein. Among 200,000 to 250,000 distinct CDR3 sequences listed, 11% to 15% were seen once. The sequencing input was blood, either unsorted or a sorted T cell fraction (not recorded which). The origin of this receptor is a human donor who was either an allogeneic HSCT recipient or a stem cell or donor lymphocyte infusion donor (not recorded which). It is not recorded whose cells these are; they may come from a transplant donor. The rearrangement uses TRBV6-2 or TRBV6-3 and TRBJ2-7; 10 bases fit TRBD2. The CDR3 bases are TGTGCCAGCAGTCACCGGACTAGCGGCACTCTTTCCTACGAGCAGTACTTC. Translating it yields CASSHRTSGTLSYEQYF.